This is a list of T cell receptor beta chains from one sample in a study of blood T cell repertoires in COVID-19. Profiled with immunoSEQ multiplex PCR; TCRdb holds only in-frame clones, not every one. Altogether about 170,000 clones are present, around 80% being singletons, with the ten largest covering roughly 19%. The source material was PBMCs or T cells enriched from blood (not recorded which). The receptors were sampled from a woman in her 70s in a cohort exposed to, infected with or recovered from COVID-19 (not recorded which). Each CDR3 is given with its conserved first and last residue.

>TRBV18
CASSPRTGGTGELFF
>TRBV10-3
CAISVTSGRANEQFF
>TRBV29-1
CSAEGQGGGYTF
>TRBV19
CASSIGPGISGANVLTF
>TRBV7-2
CASSPTWVSGSGEQFF
>TRBV18
CASSPSGTNSYNEQFF
>TRBV7-9
CASSFTTSGRRSYNEQFF
>TRBV12-5
CASVAGARGEKLFF
>TRBV7-3
CASSLTGGIDTQYF
>TRBV18
CASSPSTQGNYGYTF
>TRBV28
CASSAGDFKETQYF
>TRBV7-3
CASSFSQYNEQFF
>TRBV25-1
CASSDQTGGDYGYTF
>TRBV27
CASNILAGGPRLYEQYF
>TRBV7-6
CASSLTPKGQGARINEKLFF